Below are 6 T cell receptor beta chains sequenced from a single sample in a study of T cell responses to AZD1222 COVID-19 vaccine. Only in-frame clones appear in the TCRdb table, and some are missing; sequencing was by immunoSEQ multiplex PCR. The sample carries tens of thousands of clones, 84% recorded once. Sample: peripheral blood, taken on day 0 of AZD1222 vaccination. These TCRs come from an adult in good health.

This chain joins TRBV15 and TRBJ2-1, with D perhaps being TRBD1 or TRBD2 (7 bases each). V lost 8 bases, J lost 8 bases, and 13 bases lay in between. Germline CDR1 LNHNV, CDR2 YYDKDF (reference sequence). The CDR3 length is 12 residues. The CDR3 nucleotides read TGTGCCACCGGGAGGGGGCGCGATGAGCAGTTCTTC. It translates to CATGRGRDEQFF.

The gene calls are TRBV4-2 and TRBJ1-2; D possibly corresponds to TRBD1 (5 bases). This CDR3 is built from 12 residues. Per the germline V gene, CDR1 is LGHNA and CDR2 is YNFKEQ. The germline V and J ends were trimmed by 5 bases and 7 bases, with 11 bases remaining between them. The CDR3: CASSSSGGGYTF. CDR3 in DNA: TGTGCCAGCAGCTCTAGCGGGGGTGGCTACACCTTC.

This clone came up a few times. The chain uses TRBV7-2 and TRBJ2-5, with D unclear. CDR1 SGHTA and CDR2 FQGNSA come from the germline V gene. CDR3 length equals 12 residues. Trimming stripped 5 bases from V and 4 bases from J, with 8 bases between. The CDR3 sequence: CASSVGRETQYF. For the CDR3, the DNA is TGTGCCAGCAGCGTAGGACGAGAGACCCAGTACTTC.

The gene calls are TRBV18 and TRBJ1-5; 7 bases align to TRBD1. Trimming at V came to 3 bases and at J to 4 bases, leaving 9 bases not matched to a gene. CDR1 is KGHSH, CDR2 LQKENI, per germline. The CDR3 runs to 16 residues. The CDR3 here is CASSPQGGDTNQPQHF. CDR3 DNA: TGTGCCAGCTCACCCCAGGGGGGGGATACGAATCAGCCCCAGCATTTT.

By frequency in the sample, this clone is medium-sized. The rearrangement uses TRBV6-4 and TRBJ2-2, with 7 bases lining up with TRBD2. The trim removed 5 bases at V and 3 bases at J, leaving 0 bases unmatched. The CDR3 extends over 13 amino acids. Germline V gene lookup returns CDR1 MRHNA and CDR2 SNTAGT. In DNA form, the CDR3 reads TGTGCCAGCAGTAGCGGGGACACCGGGGAGCTGTTTTTT. This encodes CASSSGDTGELFF.

The chain recombines TRBV10-3 with TRBJ1-6; D remains unclear. CDR1 is ENHRY and CDR2 is SYGVKD in the germline V gene. The CDR3 consists of 14 residues. V shed 6 bases and J shed 8 bases, with 14 bases lying between them. As DNA, the CDR3 is TGTGCCATCAGGTACGACCCTAAGGATTCACCCCTCCACTTT. The encoded protein is CAIRYDPKDSPLHF.